Listed below are T cell receptor beta chains from one sample, sequenced in a study of blood T cell repertoires in COVID-19. TCRdb's copy holds only in-frame clones and misses some; the assay was immunoSEQ multiplex PCR. The sample lists 90,000 to 150,000 clones, 70% to 90% seen once, with about 8% in the top ten. Source material: peripheral blood. These receptors originate from a man in his sixties or seventies who had recovered from COVID-19. Both conserved end residues are part of each CDR3. The order of the fields is clone size, D gene, V gene, J gene, CDR3 protein, CDR3 DNA. D genes are given only for firm matches. Rows give clone size only sometimes, using once, few, many, or a class for an expanded clone.

>-|-|TRBV19|TRBJ2-7
CASSIGYTRPSYEQYF
TGTGCCAGTAGTATAGGTTACACTAGACCTTCCTACGAGCAGTACTTC
>-|-|TRBV5-4|TRBJ1-3
CASSQDGDSGNTIYF
TGTGCCAGCAGCCAGGACGGGGACTCTGGAAACACCATATATTTT
>-|TRBD2|TRBV28|TRBJ2-3
CATKSGRHTDTQYF
TGTGCCACGAAAAGCGGGAGGCACACAGATACGCAGTATTTT
>-|TRBD1|TRBV3-1/TRBV3-2|TRBJ1-1
CASSKDRGPDTEAFF
TGTGCCAGCAGCAAAGATAGGGGGCCGGACACTGAAGCTTTCTTT
>-|-|TRBV6-5|TRBJ1-2
CASSYIGRGANYGYTF
TGTGCCAGCAGTTACATAGGCAGGGGAGCTAACTATGGCTACACCTTC
>-|TRBD1|TRBV7-2|TRBJ2-5
CASSYGQAQETQYF
TGTGCCAGCAGCTACGGACAGGCCCAAGAGACCCAGTACTTC
>-|TRBD2|TRBV7-9|TRBJ2-1
CASSSATSGGLDEQFF
TGTGCCAGCAGCTCGGCGACTAGCGGGGGCTTGGATGAGCAGTTCTTC
>-|-|TRBV6-5|TRBJ1-1
CASSLLTRSTEAFF
TGTGCCAGCAGTCTCCTGACTCGGAGCACTGAAGCTTTCTTT
>-|-|TRBV30|TRBJ1-2
CAWSIRVDGYTF
TGTGCCTGGAGTATACGGGTCGATGGCTACACCTTC
>once|-|TRBV5-1|TRBJ1-6
CASSPGEWNSPLHF
TGCGCCAGCAGCCCCGGGGAGTGGAATTCACCCCTCCACTTT
>once|TRBD1|TRBV5-1|TRBJ1-1
CASSLVTGGGEAFF
TGCGCCAGCAGCTTGGTAACAGGGGGCGGTGAAGCTTTCTTT
>once|TRBD2|TRBV24-1|TRBJ2-7
CATSGASGDSYEQYF
TGTGCCACCAGTGGTGCTAGCGGGGATAGCTACGAGCAGTACTTC
>-|-|TRBV5-1|TRBJ2-1
CASSDPGTSNEQFF
TGCGCCAGCAGCGATCCCGGGACTTCCAATGAGCAGTTCTTC
>-|-|TRBV7-9|TRBJ2-7
CASSLTMTSYEQYF
TGTGCCAGCAGCTTAACGATGACATCCTACGAGCAGTACTTC
>many|-|TRBV7-8|TRBJ1-1
CASSLVGFRGGTEAFF
TGTGCCAGCAGCTTAGTAGGTTTCAGGGGCGGCACTGAAGCTTTCTTT
>-|-|TRBV19|TRBJ2-2
CASSIRGRGLANTGELFF
TGTGCCAGTAGTATACGCGGGCGGGGCTTAGCCAACACCGGGGAGCTGTTTTTT
>-|-|TRBV28|TRBJ2-2
CASRRAGLAGELFF
TGTGCCAGCCGGAGAGCGGGCCTAGCCGGGGAGCTGTTTTTT
>-|-|TRBV11-1|TRBJ1-6
CASSYSLGTFNSPLHF
TGTGCCAGCAGCTATTCCCTAGGGACTTTTAATTCACCCCTCCACTTT
>-|-|TRBV12-3/TRBV12-4|TRBJ2-7
CASSLAGQRGYF
TGTGCCAGCAGTTTGGCGGGCCAACGGGGGTACTTC
>-|-|TRBV9|TRBJ2-7
CASSVEGRTVGAYEQYF
TGTGCCAGCAGCGTAGAGGGTCGGACAGTGGGTGCCTACGAGCAGTACTTC